A selection of T cell receptor beta chains follows, all from one sample in a study of T cell responses to AZD1222 COVID-19 vaccine. The method was immunoSEQ multiplex PCR; TCRdb's version includes in-frame clones alone and lacks a portion of them. The sample yields 110,000 or so clones, 88% seen once. Sequencing was performed on peripheral blood, taken on day 0 of AZD1222 vaccination. These receptors came from an adult in good health. CDR3s include the opening cysteine and the closing phenylalanine or tryptophan. D genes are given only for firm matches. Clone size is stated in some rows and not others, as once, few, many or a class when expanded.

d_call,j_call,cdr3_length,clone_size,v_call,cdr3_nt,cdr3_aa
.,TRBJ2-3,16,few,TRBV15,TGTGCCACCAGCAGAGAACGGGCAACAGTCACAGATACGCAGTATTTT,CATSRERATVTDTQYF
.,TRBJ2-1,15,.,TRBV19,TGTGCCAGTACCCATGGAGGGTTCATCTACAATGAGCAGTTCTTC,CASTHGGFIYNEQFF
.,TRBJ1-1,17,.,TRBV5-5,TGTGCCAGCAGCTTAAAGGGTGCTGGCAGGCAAGACACTGAAGCTTTCTTT,CASSLKGAGRQDTEAFF
TRBD2,TRBJ2-7,18,.,TRBV27,TGTGCCAGCAGTTTACGACCAGAGGCTAGCGGGAGATCCTACGAGCAGTACTTC,CASSLRPEASGRSYEQYF
.,TRBJ1-1,14,.,TRBV19,TGTGCCAGTAGTATCTCTGGCTTGTACACTGAAGCTTTCTTT,CASSISGLYTEAFF
.,TRBJ1-5,12,.,TRBV19,TGTGCCAATAGTGGCCCGTATCAGCCCCAGCATTTT,CANSGPYQPQHF
.,TRBJ1-1,14,.,TRBV24-1,TGTGCCACCAGTGAAAGCCGCGACAGAGGTGAAGCTTTCTTT,CATSESRDRGEAFF
.,TRBJ1-1,14,.,TRBV5-1,TGCGCCAGCAGCTTATCTCCAACAGGCACTGAAGCTTTCTTT,CASSLSPTGTEAFF
TRBD1,TRBJ1-1,16,.,TRBV25-1,TGTGCCAGCAGTACCGGTCCCACAGGGGACGACACTGAAGCTTTCTTT,CASSTGPTGDDTEAFF
TRBD2,TRBJ2-1,15,few,TRBV7-8,TGTGCCAGCAGCTTAAGTCGGCGGGAGAATCGTGAGCAGTTCTTC,CASSLSRRENREQFF
.,TRBJ2-7,14,once,TRBV5-4,TGTGCCAGCAGCCAGGTCGACAGATCGTTGGAGCAGTACTTC,CASSQVDRSLEQYF
.,TRBJ1-2,13,once,TRBV2,TGTGCCAGCAGTGAAGATGGGAACTATGGCTACACCTTC,CASSEDGNYGYTF
.,TRBJ2-1,14,.,TRBV28,TGTGCCAGCAGTTTAGGTCTAGATTCGCGTGAGCAGTTCTTC,CASSLGLDSREQFF
.,TRBJ2-5,11,.,TRBV20-1,TGCAGTGCACACTTCCAAGAGACCCAGTACTTC,CSAHFQETQYF
.,TRBJ1-5,13,.,TRBV7-9,TGTGCCAGCAGCCGCGACGGAAATCAGCCCCAGCATTTT,CASSRDGNQPQHF
.,TRBJ1-4,18,.,TRBV2,TGTGCCAGCAGCACCACACTAGGCAGGGGACGAAGTAATGAAAAACTGTTTTTT,CASSTTLGRGRSNEKLFF
.,TRBJ2-2,14,.,TRBV28,TGTGCCAGCATTCCCTCGACAGCAAACGGGGAGCTGTTTTTT,CASIPSTANGELFF
TRBD1,TRBJ1-5,14,.,TRBV15,TGTGCCACCAGCCCCGACAGGGCTGATCAGCCCCAGCATTTT,CATSPDRADQPQHF
TRBD2,TRBJ2-5,15,.,TRBV27,TGTGCCAGCAGTTCCCCTAGCGGGCCCCAAGAGACCCAGTACTTC,CASSSPSGPQETQYF
.,TRBJ2-7,14,.,TRBV5-1,TGCGCCAGCAGCTTGAGCGGGTTCTCCTACGAGCAGTACTTC,CASSLSGFSYEQYF
.,TRBJ2-7,15,.,TRBV3-1/TRBV3-2,TGTGCCAGCAGCCAAGCCGGGACACTCATGTACGAGCAGTACTTC,CASSQAGTLMYEQYF
.,TRBJ2-3,13,.,TRBV5-4,TGTGCCAGCAGCTTAACAGCTACAGATACGCAGTATTTT,CASSLTATDTQYF
TRBD2,TRBJ2-7,16,once,TRBV10-2,TGCGCCAGCAGTGAGTCGAACCTAGCGGGAGGGTACGAGCAGTACTTC,CASSESNLAGGYEQYF
TRBD1,TRBJ2-7,18,.,TRBV18,TGTGCCAGCTCACCGGATAGTCCGGGACAGTACTCTTCCTACGAGCAGTACTTC,CASSPDSPGQYSSYEQYF
.,TRBJ1-6,14,.,TRBV11-2,TGTGCCAGCAGCCCTGCAGCCTATAATTCACCCCTCCACTTT,CASSPAAYNSPLHF
.,TRBJ2-3,16,.,TRBV18,TGTGCCAGCTCACCAAGTAGCGGACCCAGCACAGATACGCAGTATTTT,CASSPSSGPSTDTQYF
TRBD2,TRBJ2-3,19,.,TRBV7-9,TGTGCCAGCAGCTCCGCCGCTAGCGGAAAAACCATAAGCACAGATACGCAGTATTTT,CASSSAASGKTISTDTQYF
TRBD1,TRBJ1-4,15,.,TRBV3-1/TRBV3-2,TGTGCCAGCAGCCAAGTCACACAGGGGGCTGAAAAACTGTTTTTT,CASSQVTQGAEKLFF
TRBD2,TRBJ2-1,14,.,TRBV5-1,TGCGCCAGCAGCACCGCCGGGACTATGGATGAGCAGTTCTTC,CASSTAGTMDEQFF
TRBD1,TRBJ1-1,17,.,TRBV27,TGTGCCAGCAGTTTATACCCGCTCGGGACAGGGTGGGGTGAAGCTTTCTTT,CASSLYPLGTGWGEAFF
.,TRBJ2-1,15,.,TRBV27,TGTGCCAGCAGTTTCCGGGACTCCTTCTACAATGAGCAGTTCTTC,CASSFRDSFYNEQFF
.,TRBJ2-3,16,few,TRBV27,TGTGCCAGCAGGCCTCTTGGCGGCCGGGGCACAGATACGCAGTATTTT,CASRPLGGRGTDTQYF
TRBD2,TRBJ2-6,18,.,TRBV5-4,TGTGCCAGCAGCCCGGGACTAGCGGGAGCTGGTGGGGCCAACGTCCTGACTTTC,CASSPGLAGAGGANVLTF
.,TRBJ2-7,14,.,TRBV6-5,TGTGCCAGCAGTCCCGCCAGGTTCTACTACGAGCAGTACTTC,CASSPARFYYEQYF
.,TRBJ1-2,14,.,TRBV30,TGTGCCTGGAGTGTGGGACACGAAAACTATGGCTACACCTTC,CAWSVGHENYGYTF
.,TRBJ1-3,10,.,TRBV27,TGTGCCAGCGGGACCCACACCATATATTTT,CASGTHTIYF
TRBD2,TRBJ2-7,14,.,TRBV18,TGTGCCAGCTCACCGGGAGGGTCCGGCTACGAGCAGTACTTC,CASSPGGSGYEQYF
.,TRBJ1-1,14,.,TRBV6-5,TGTGCCAGCAGCCTAGACACGGTCGCCACTGAAGCTTTCTTT,CASSLDTVATEAFF
.,TRBJ1-2,14,.,TRBV4-1,TGCGCCAGCAGCCTGGACACGCCTATGGATGGCTACACCTTC,CASSLDTPMDGYTF
TRBD2,TRBJ2-1,16,.,TRBV3-1/TRBV3-2,TGTGCCAGCAGCCCTACGGCGGGAGGATTTTCAAATGAGCAGTTCTTC,CASSPTAGGFSNEQFF